The entry that follows covers one T cell receptor beta chain sequence. Its specificity is unknown. These data come from a study of T cell responses to AZD1222 COVID-19 vaccine. Sequencing used immunoSEQ multiplex PCR; TCRdb keeps in-frame clones, though not all of them. The data hold over 150,000 clones, with roughly nine tenths observed a single time. V shed 2 bases and J shed 10 bases, with 14 bases lying between them. The CDR3 runs to 13 residues. Per germline, CDR1 MRHNA and CDR2 SNTAGT. General study points: Nearly half of spike-specific TCRs reportedly target variant regions that are unmutated in the B.1.351 and B.1.1.7 variants. Just six people given AZD1222 tested seropositive at baseline. After the peak T cell response, and only then, were repertoires sampled. Clonal diversity may have been underestimated, and the donors were mostly white British, with more females than males.

The sequence was obtained from an adult who received the AZD1222 COVID-19 vaccine. This specimen was peripheral blood, taken 28 days after the second AZD1222 dose. The V gene is TRBV6-4, the J gene TRBJ1-2; D gene uncertain. The CDR3 protein is CASSDQTGTIYTF. The CDR3 DNA follows: TGTGCCAGCAGTGACCAGACTGGCACCATCTACACCTTC.